Listed below are T cell receptor beta chains from one sample, sequenced in a study of blood T cell repertoires in COVID-19. Generated by immunoSEQ multiplex PCR, the TCRdb table keeps only in-frame clones and is missing some. The sample lists tens of thousands of clones, 87% occurring once. The sequencing input was peripheral blood. The receptors were gathered from a man aged 40-50 years with COVID-19, enrolled during active disease. Each CDR3 is given with its conserved first and last residue.

>TRBV30|TRBJ2-7
CAWSHGTSTYEQYF
>TRBV3-1/TRBV3-2|TRBJ2-5
CASSQEAGGYQETQYF
>TRBV7-3|TRBJ2-1
CASSPSGGFQDEQFF
>TRBV5-1|TRBJ2-1
CASGMSGVGSYNEQFF
>TRBV3-1/TRBV3-2|TRBJ1-3
CASSPGLSGNTIYF
>TRBV4-2|TRBJ2-3
CASSRLAGGTDTQYF
>TRBV28|TRBJ2-1
CASRRQGSPYNEQFF
>TRBV20-1|TRBJ1-1
CSANEIAAFF
>TRBV30|TRBJ1-4
CACDRTNNEKLFF
>TRBV28|TRBJ1-4
CASSLQKGEKLFF
>TRBV11-2|TRBJ2-1
CASSLGSNNEQFF
>TRBV11-2|TRBJ2-7
CASNPSGMSSYEQYF
>TRBV7-3|TRBJ2-3
CASSRSQADTQYF
>TRBV12-5|TRBJ2-2
CASGEPMSGRLTGELFF
>TRBV19|TRBJ1-5
CASSMQTGGNQPQHF
>TRBV20-1|TRBJ1-1
CSAARGTEAFF
>TRBV27|TRBJ2-7
CASSLSPPTSWSYEQYF
>TRBV7-8|TRBJ1-2
CASSLGAGRANYGYTF
>TRBV5-1|TRBJ2-7
CASSLSGQGNSEQYF
>TRBV7-8|TRBJ1-2
CASSLEGGVDGYTF
>TRBV28|TRBJ2-5
CASSLGGEWKETQYF
>TRBV12-3/TRBV12-4|TRBJ1-1
CASIGAGEAFF
>TRBV28|TRBJ1-5
CASSVGTDSNQPQHF
>TRBV27|TRBJ2-7
CASSFLGLAGNNEQYF
>TRBV2|TRBJ2-2
CASRTEGAPDTGELFF
>TRBV19|TRBJ1-2
CASSIDTGLGGYTF
>TRBV7-8|TRBJ2-7
CASSTRGGYEQYF
>TRBV7-9|TRBJ2-3
CASSSQGKKADTQYF
>TRBV2|TRBJ1-2
CASRPGTGGGYTF
>TRBV6-5|TRBJ2-7
CASSYSQDSYEQYF
>TRBV7-9|TRBJ2-3
CASSLDGRDTDTQYF
>TRBV19|TRBJ2-5
CASSPWTSGGQETQYF
>TRBV27|TRBJ1-2
CASSLAGYGYTF
>TRBV11-3|TRBJ1-3
CASSPPAGNTIYF
>TRBV28|TRBJ2-2
CATLVGGGAWGELFF
>TRBV11-2|TRBJ1-3
CASSSPGSSGNTIYF
>TRBV5-1|TRBJ2-7
CASSLVGDPYEQYF
>TRBV6-1|TRBJ2-1
CASTSTNEQFF
>TRBV6-5|TRBJ2-5
CASSYHVSSRGGTQYF
>TRBV6-5|TRBJ2-7
CASLPGQGSYEQYF
>TRBV20-1|TRBJ2-7
CSARAAHEQYF
>TRBV18|TRBJ1-1
CASSQVTEAFF
>TRBV3-1/TRBV3-2|TRBJ1-2
CASSPTGGGHGYTF
>TRBV6-6|TRBJ2-3
CASSYLLAGGQDTQYF
>TRBV23-1|TRBJ1-5
CASSQLIINMKGQGRVAQHF
>TRBV11-2|TRBJ1-2
CASSPSPVLDGYTF
>TRBV9|TRBJ2-7
CASSVGPRGHSYEQYF
>TRBV2|TRBJ2-2
CASSETPRGGTGELFF
>TRBV28|TRBJ1-1
CASRINTVEAFF
>TRBV10-3|TRBJ1-5
CAISESRGVGQPQHF
>TRBV5-1|TRBJ1-2
CASSLADSQRVYGYTF
>TRBV6-5|TRBJ1-5
CASKGQGTAQPQHF
>TRBV25-1|TRBJ1-1
CASSFTRSGQGIATEAFF
>TRBV14|TRBJ2-7
CASSLGGTGIYEQYF
>TRBV29-1|TRBJ2-7
CSVENLAGGRSF
>TRBV7-3|TRBJ2-1
CASSKSSGLGSYNEQFF
>TRBV5-1|TRBJ2-7
CASSTAGTYEQYF
>TRBV28|TRBJ1-4
CASSIIPGREEKLFF